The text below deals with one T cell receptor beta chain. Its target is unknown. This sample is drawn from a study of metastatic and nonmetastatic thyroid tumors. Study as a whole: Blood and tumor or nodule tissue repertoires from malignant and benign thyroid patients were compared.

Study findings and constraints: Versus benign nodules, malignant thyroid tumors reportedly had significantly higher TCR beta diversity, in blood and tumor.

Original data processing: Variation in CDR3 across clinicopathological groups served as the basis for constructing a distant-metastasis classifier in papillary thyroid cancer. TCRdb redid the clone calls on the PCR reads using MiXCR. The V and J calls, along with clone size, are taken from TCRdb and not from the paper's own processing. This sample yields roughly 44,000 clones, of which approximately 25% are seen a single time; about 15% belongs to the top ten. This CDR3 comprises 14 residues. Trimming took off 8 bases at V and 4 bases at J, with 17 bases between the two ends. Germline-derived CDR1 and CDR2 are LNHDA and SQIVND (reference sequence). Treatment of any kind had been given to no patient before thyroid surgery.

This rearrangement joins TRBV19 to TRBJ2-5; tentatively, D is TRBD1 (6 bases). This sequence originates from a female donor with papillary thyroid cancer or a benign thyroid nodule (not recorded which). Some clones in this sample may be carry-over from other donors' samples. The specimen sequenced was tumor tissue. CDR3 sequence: CASGSGTKAETQYF. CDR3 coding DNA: TGTGCCAGTGGTTCCGGGACAAAGGCAGAGACCCAGTACTTC.